The 29 T cell receptor beta chains below come from one sample, sequenced in a study of a mutant IDH1 vaccine in newly diagnosed glioma. Measured with immunoSEQ multiplex PCR; TCRdb has only the in-frame clones, and not every one. The top ten hold about 5.5% of the sample, which has roughly 130,000 clones, around 77% seen once. Specified time point: week 11, during vaccination. Vaccination used 300 ug of mutant IDH1 20-mer peptide per dose, with topical imiquimod. Antigen specificity for these receptors is unknown. The sequenced sample was PBMCs, obtained from a glioma patient whose treatment included an IDH1 peptide vaccine. Every receptor here comes from a man aged 35 to 55 with glioma.

There are a few counts of this clone. The rearrangement links TRBV10-3 to TRBJ1-1; D call uncertain. The V gene's germline CDR1 is ENHRY and CDR2 SYGVKD. The CDR3 has 11 residues. Trimming shortened V by 2 bases and J by 2 bases, and 0 bases separated the two germline ends. This CDR3 is CAISENTEAFF. For the CDR3, the DNA is TGTGCCATCAGTGAGAACACTGAAGCTTTCTTT.

The chain employs TRBV18 and TRBJ2-7; D is unresolved. The CDR3 length is 11 residues. V lost 5 bases to trimming and J lost 6 bases, with 8 bases between them. Germline V gives CDR1 KGHSH, CDR2 LQKENI. The CDR3 region is CASSTVGEQYF. As DNA, the CDR3 is TGTGCCAGCTCAACGGTTGGCGAGCAGTACTTC.

The chain links TRBV19 to TRBJ1-5; tentatively, D is TRBD1 (6 bases). Germline lookup yields CDR1 LNHDA and CDR2 SQIVND (reference sequence). V gave up 6 bases and J gave up 2 bases, with 11 bases separating them. The CDR3 is made up of 14 amino acids. Here the CDR3 DNA reads TGTGCCAGTAGGGTCAGGGGTGGCAATCAGCCCCAGCATTTT. Protein product: CASRVRGGNQPQHF.

V gene TRBV7-9 combines with J gene TRBJ2-7; no firm D call. V was clipped by 4 bases and J by 6 bases, with 7 bases between them. Germline assignment: CDR1 SEHNR and CDR2 FQNEAQ (reference sequence). CDR3 length: 11 residues. The CDR3 bases are TGTGCCAGCAGCTCTACGGGCGAGCAGTACTTC. Amino acids: CASSSTGEQYF. Full variable domain (rest looked up from reference TRBV7-9 and TRBJ2-7): DTGVSQNPRHKITKRGQNVTFRCDPISEHNRLYWYRQTLGQGPEFLTYFQNEAQLEKSRLLSDRFSAERPKGSFSTLEIQRTEQGDSAMYLCASSSTGEQYFGPGTRLTVT.

The rearrangement links TRBV7-2 to TRBJ2-7; 9 nucleotides align to TRBD1. V lost 8 bases and J lost 5; bases outside the gene matches: 4. The CDR3 sequence is 12 residues long. Germline CDR1 is SGHTA and CDR2 is FQGNSA. CDR3 in amino acids: CASGTGFNEQYF. The CDR3 DNA sequence: TGTGCCAGCGGGACAGGGTTTAACGAGCAGTACTTC.

V and J are TRBV5-1 and TRBJ2-5; D possibly corresponds to TRBD2 (5 bases). Germline V gives CDR1 SGHRS, CDR2 YFSETQ. This CDR3 has 14 amino acids. V lost 4 bases to trimming and J lost 0 bases, with 10 bases between them. The CDR3 bases are TGCGCCAGCAGCCCCCTCGGGGACCAAGAGACCCAGTACTTC. Amino acids: CASSPLGDQETQYF.

The chain joins TRBV29-1 to TRBJ2-5; no clear D gene. The CDR3 is 11 amino acids. Trimming shortened V by 4 bases and J by 5 bases, and 8 bases separated the two germline ends. The germline V gene encodes CDR1 SQVTM and CDR2 ANQGSEA. The CDR3 region is CSVGETETQYF. As DNA, the CDR3 is TGCAGCGTTGGCGAGACGGAGACCCAGTACTTC.

The DNA of the CDR3 is TGTGCCAGCTCACGGAGAGGACCAGGGGGGGAAAGCAATCAGCCCCAGCATTTT. This gives the protein CASSRRGPGGESNQPQHF. The rearrangement links TRBV18 to TRBJ1-5; 7 bases match TRBD1. Germline V gene sequence: CDR1 KGHSH, CDR2 LQKENI. CDR3 length: 18 residues. With 4 bases clipped from V and 1 base from J, the junction kept 13 bases outside the gene matches.

Written as DNA, the CDR3 is TGTGCCAGCACCCTAAATGGGGTGGGCCAAGAGACCCAGTACTTC. Its protein is CASTLNGVGQETQYF. The V call is TRBV7-6, the J call TRBJ2-5; D unclear. V gave up 7 bases and J gave up 1 base, with 16 bases separating them. This CDR3 comprises 15 residues. Germline V gene lookup returns CDR1 SGHVS and CDR2 FNYEAQ. Complete variable domain (other parts from reference TRBV7-6 and TRBJ2-5): GAGVSQSPRYKVTKRGQDVALRCDPISGHVSLYWYRQALGQGPEFLTYFNYEAQQDKSGLPNDRFSAERPEGSISTLTIQRTEQRDSAMYRCASTLNGVGQETQYFGPGTRLLVL.

This chain links TRBV7-9 with TRBJ2-1, with D perhaps matching TRBD2 (6 bases). Trimming took off 4 bases at V and 3 bases at J, with 16 bases between the two ends. Germline loops: CDR1 SEHNR, CDR2 FQNEAQ (reference sequence). The CDR3 runs 16 residues. CDR3 DNA sequence: TGTGCCAGCAGCTCCCCCGGTGAGACTAGCTACAATGAGCAGTTCTTC. Encoded protein: CASSSPGETSYNEQFF.

The CDR3: CASSLVGDGEAFF. The CDR3 DNA sequence: TGTGCCAGCAGCCTAGTCGGGGATGGGGAAGCTTTCTTT. The rearrangement uses TRBV7-3 and TRBJ1-1; D unclear. The V end lost 5 bases, the J end lost 8 bases, and 15 bases lay between the germline ends. The CDR3 extends over 13 amino acids. Germline lookup yields CDR1 SGHTA and CDR2 FQGTGA.

The rearrangement joins TRBV5-1 to TRBJ2-2; D uncertain. The CDR3 totals 12 residues. CDR1 is SGHRS and CDR2 is YFSETQ in the germline V gene. V dropped 1 base and J dropped 6 bases, with 4 bases sitting between them. The CDR3 bases are TGCGCCAGCAGCTTGAAGCCCGGGGAGCTGTTTTTT. Its protein is CASSLKPGELFF.

V usage is TRBV19 and J usage is TRBJ1-6; D is ambiguous. With 7 bases removed from V and 4 bases from J, the gap between germline ends came to 14 bases. There are 15 residues in the CDR3. CDR1 is LNHDA and CDR2 is SQIVND in the germline V gene (reference sequence). CDR3 loop: CASKLGQRYNSPLHF. The CDR3 DNA is TGTGCCAGTAAATTAGGGCAGCGGTATAATTCACCCCTCCACTTT.

The V call is TRBV5-6, the J call TRBJ2-7, with D possibly TRBD2 on 6 matching bases. The CDR3 sequence is 15 residues long. Germline CDR1 reads SGHDT; CDR2 reads YYEEEE. Trimming pared 2 bases from V and 2 bases from J, leaving 14 bases between. The CDR3 loop is CASSFRIAETYEQYF. In DNA, the CDR3 is TGTGCCAGCAGCTTCAGAATAGCGGAAACCTACGAGCAGTACTTC.

The chain combines TRBV4-1 with TRBJ1-1, with a weak D call TRBD1 (5 bases). There are 14 residues in the CDR3. V lost 1 base to trimming and J lost 5 bases, with 11 bases between them. Germline values: CDR1 MGHRA, CDR2 YSYEKL. Here the CDR3 DNA reads TGCGCCAGCAGCCAAGCGGGGGGGGTTACTGAAGCTTTCTTT. Its translation is CASSQAGGVTEAFF.

J is TRBJ2-7 and V is TRBV27; possible D gene TRBD2, 6 bases. V dropped 5 bases and J dropped 4 bases, with 18 bases sitting between them. Germline CDR1 MNHEY, CDR2 SMNVEV (reference sequence). CDR3 size: 15 residues. The CDR3 DNA is TGTGCCAGCAGTGGAGGGGCAAGTGGCTTTTACGAGCAGTACTTC. Translated: CASSGGASGFYEQYF.

The chain uses TRBV14 and TRBJ1-6, with a tentative D call TRBD1 (6 bases). Germline V gene lookup returns CDR1 SGHDN and CDR2 FVKESK. V shed 2 bases and J shed 9 bases, with 14 bases lying between them. This CDR3 is 15 amino acids long. Here the CDR3 DNA reads TGTGCCAGCAGCCAAAGTGTAGGGGGTTTTTCACCCCTCCACTTT. Protein: CASSQSVGGFSPLHF.

The V call is TRBV10-3, the J call TRBJ1-2; 10 bases align to TRBD1. The length of the CDR3 is 13 residues. The germline gives CDR1 ENHRY, CDR2 SYGVKD. J gave up 5 bases and V 8 bases, and 5 bases lay outside the gene matches. CDR3 sequence reads: CAIGTGAPYGYTF. The CDR3 DNA follows: TGTGCCATCGGGACAGGGGCGCCTTATGGCTACACCTTC.

The J gene is TRBJ2-3, the V gene TRBV21-1; the table's TRBD1 call for D was not verified on the DNA. TRBV21-1 is a recognized pseudogene. This CDR3 has 16 residues. The CDR3 here is CASSKVPGVSTDTQYF. CDR3 DNA: TGTGCCAGCAGCAAGGTCCCAGGGGTGAGCACAGATACGCAGTATTTT.

The rearrangement links TRBV5-6 to TRBJ2-7; D not certain. There are 12 residues in the CDR3. Germline V gene sequence: CDR1 SGHDT, CDR2 YYEEEE. Trimming shortened V by 3 bases and J by 4 bases, and 8 bases separated the two germline ends. The CDR3 region has the DNA TGTGCCAGCAGCTATACCCCTTACGAGCAGTACTTC. Protein product: CASSYTPYEQYF. The full variable domain, rest sourced from reference TRBV5-6 and TRBJ2-7, is DAGVTQSPTHLIKTRGQQVTLRCSPKSGHDTVSWYQQALGQGPQFIFQYYEEEERQRGNFPDRFSGHQFPNYSSELNVNALLLGDSALYLCASSYTPYEQYFGPGTRLTVT.

The CDR3 DNA is TGTGCCAGCAGCTTAGCGGGGACAGGGGGGGAAGATACGCAGTATTTT. Translated, it gives CASSLAGTGGEDTQYF. The chain is built from TRBV7-8 and TRBJ2-3, with 11 bases fitting TRBD1. CDR3 length: 16 residues. The V gene end was trimmed by 0 bases and the J gene end by 5 bases; junction bases not matched to a gene: 4. Germline V CDR1 and CDR2: SGHVS, FQNEAQ.

J is TRBJ2-7 and V is TRBV19; the D gene could be TRBD1 or TRBD2 (6 bases each). V lost 5 bases, J lost 1 base, and 15 bases lay in between. In germline, CDR1 is LNHDA, CDR2 SQIVND (reference sequence). The CDR3 sequence is 15 residues long. The CDR3 coding sequence is TGTGCCAGTAGTGATGGGGGCGCGGGGTCCTACGAGCAGTACTTC. Translating it yields CASSDGGAGSYEQYF.

This clone was counted only a few times. The genes are TRBV2 and TRBJ1-5; 7 positions match TRBD1. In germline, CDR1 is SNHLY, CDR2 FYNNEI. V dropped 7 bases and J dropped 2; count of bases not matched to a gene: 5. This CDR3 comprises 14 residues. The CDR3 DNA sequence: TGTGCCAGCACCGACGACAGGGGCAATCAGCCCCAGCATTTT. This encodes CASTDDRGNQPQHF.

The gene calls are TRBV7-2 and TRBJ1-1, with TRBD1 as a possible D gene (5 bases). CDR1 is SGHTA and CDR2 is FQGNSA in the germline V gene. Trimming stripped 5 bases from V and 13 bases from J, with 20 bases between. The CDR3 is made up of 13 amino acids. Here the CDR3 DNA reads TGTGCCAGCAGCCTAGGGGTCGGGGGACTAGGTTTCTTT. Translated, it gives CASSLGVGGLGFF. The full variable domain, rest sourced from reference TRBV7-2 and TRBJ1-1, is GAGVSQSPSNKVTEKGKDVELRCDPISGHTALYWYRQSLGQGLEFLIYFQGNSAPDKSGLPSDRFSAERTGGSVSTLTIQRTQQEDSAVYLCASSLGVGGLGFFGQGTRLTVV.

The rearrangement uses TRBV6-1 and TRBJ1-4; 7 bases align to TRBD1. Unmatched junction bases numbered 2, after V lost 5 bases and J lost 2 bases. This CDR3 is built from 14 residues. The V gene's germline CDR1 is MNHNS and CDR2 SASEGT. The CDR3 reads CASSRGQTNEKLFF. The CDR3, as DNA: TGTGCCAGCAGTAGGGGACAGACTAATGAAAAACTGTTTTTT.

In DNA form, the CDR3 reads TGTGCCAGCAGTGAATCTACCTTGGGCGCAGATACGCAGTATTTT. The encoded protein is CASSESTLGADTQYF. The chain couples TRBV6-1 to TRBJ2-3; D unclear. The CDR3 consists of 15 residues. Germline-derived CDR1 and CDR2 are MNHNS and SASEGT. V lost 2 bases, J lost 4 bases, and 13 bases lay in between.

The chain carries TRBV27 and TRBJ2-7, with TRBD2 matching over 8 bases. CDR3 length: 14 residues. Germline CDR1 MNHEY, CDR2 SMNVEV (reference sequence). The CDR3 region has the DNA TGTGCTACGGCATTTTACGGGGGGGCGTCCGAGCAGTACTTC. Protein: CATAFYGGASEQYF.

The rearrangement joins TRBV25-1 to TRBJ2-7; TRBD1 agrees at 8 bases. Trimming removed 4 bases from V and 4 bases from J; junction bases left unmatched: 12. This CDR3 contains 16 residues. Germline CDR1 MGHDK, CDR2 SYGVNS. CDR3 DNA sequence: TGTGCCAGCAGTGGGGTGGAACGACAGGGGTGGTACGAGCAGTACTTC. It encodes CASSGVERQGWYEQYF.

V and J are TRBV7-2 and TRBJ1-5; D gene uncertain. Germline V gene lookup returns CDR1 SGHTA and CDR2 FQGNSA. CDR3 length equals 15 residues. Trimming shortened V by 5 bases and J by 4 bases, and 15 bases separated the two germline ends. CDR3: CASSPRIGSNQPQHF. As DNA, the CDR3 is TGTGCCAGCAGCCCTCGGATAGGAAGTAATCAGCCCCAGCATTTT.